This T cell receptor (beta chain) is from a study of blood T cell repertoires in COVID-19. The wider study: Italy, Spain and the United States were the sources of the convalescent and acute COVID-19 samples. Sources were T cells, B-cell-depleted T cells, or PBMCs; the material itself was cDNA or gDNA.

The CDR3 covers 13 residues. Trimming left V 0 bases short and J 2 bases short, with 5 bases between. Germline CDR1 is SGHRS and CDR2 is YFSETQ. Per the original methods: Estimation of nucleated cell counts relied on the amplification of reference gene primers. The method was immunoSEQ multiplex PCR; TCRdb's version includes in-frame clones alone and lacks a portion of them. The D gene and trimming were derived from the DNA, and the V and J assignments and clone size from that table. This table holds 90,000 to 130,000 clones, around nine tenths found once. This rearrangement joins TRBV5-1 to TRBJ1-2; weak D call: TRBD1 (5 bases). Sequenced: peripheral blood. This TCR was sampled from a middle-aged man with acute or convalescent COVID-19. CDR3 amino acids: CASSLAGNYGYTF. Written as DNA, the CDR3 is TGCGCCAGCAGCTTGGCAGGGAACTATGGCTACACCTTC.